This T cell receptor (beta chain) originates from a study of regulatory T cells in long-lasting Graves disease. Findings and limits, study-wide: Analyses excluded thyroid tissue, covering peripheral blood alone. Preferential use of TRBV28, TRBJ1-2 and TRBJ2-5 was seen in persistent disease.

Time point of the sample: newly diagnosed GD, antithyroid drugs for less than 3 months. PBMC-extracted RNA yielded the TCR library. The collection involved drawing around 8.5 milliliters of peripheral blood into EDTA tubes. HTBI primers from iRepertoire and Arm-PCR of CDR3 regions yielded the TCR beta libraries. A single record per CDR3 protein comes from TCRdb applying MiXCR to the multiplex PCR reads. The sample carries 200,000 to 250,000 distinct CDR3 sequences, about 19% recorded once. The CDR3 is made up of 15 amino acids. Trimming took 3 bases from V and 5 from J; bases not matched to a gene: 9. The germline V gene encodes CDR1 LGHNA and CDR2 YNFKEQ. As for this clonotype: Its antigen is unidentified.

The chain recombines TRBV4-2 with TRBJ2-7; TRBD1 matches at 8 bases. The source is a female donor with Graves disease. The sample was peripheral blood mononuclear cells (PBMCs), taken at new diagnosis, from a patient treated with antithyroid drugs. The CDR3 DNA is TGTGCCAGCAGCCAGCAGGACAGGGAGATAAACGAGCAGTACTTC. Translation gives CASSQQDREINEQYF.